A single sample gave rise to the 7 T cell receptor beta chains below, sequenced in a study of T cell responses to AZD1222 COVID-19 vaccine. TCRdb keeps only in-frame clones here, not all; method: immunoSEQ multiplex PCR. The table has some 64,000 clones, roughly 89% seen once. Material: peripheral blood, obtained on day 0 of AZD1222 vaccination. The receptors stem from an adult in good health.

V and J are TRBV7-9 and TRBJ2-2; the D gene is possibly TRBD2 (6 bases). CDR3 length: 14 residues. V dropped 6 bases and J dropped 5 bases, with 13 bases sitting between them. Germline V gene lookup returns CDR1 SEHNR and CDR2 FQNEAQ (reference sequence). The CDR3 DNA follows: TGTGCCAGCAGGCGGGACCTGGGGACCGGGGAGCTGTTTTTT. It codes for CASRRDLGTGELFF.

The genes are TRBV5-7 and TRBJ2-2, with no clear D. TRBV5-7 has ORF status, its function being uncertain. The V gene lost 0 bases and the J gene lost 1 base, with 10 bases spanning the gap. This CDR3 comprises 16 residues. The CDR3 loop is CASSLVWWRNTGELFF. The CDR3 nucleotides read TGTGCCAGCAGCTTGGTGTGGTGGCGGAACACCGGGGAGCTGTTTTTT.

The rearrangement joins TRBV5-6 to TRBJ1-6; D gene uncertain. Trimming cost V 0 bases and J 4 bases, with 8 bases left between them. The germline CDR1 and CDR2 sequences are SGHDT and YYEEEE. This CDR3 has 15 residues. The CDR3 bases are TGTGCCAGCAGCTTGGACGGCAGGTATAATTCACCCCTCCACTTT. It encodes CASSLDGRYNSPLHF.

This clone occurred once. The V gene is TRBV28, the J gene TRBJ2-1; D possibly corresponds to TRBD2 (5 bases). This CDR3 is built from 12 residues. The germline V and J ends were trimmed by 3 bases and 9 bases, with 9 bases remaining between them. Germline assignment: CDR1 MDHEN and CDR2 SYDVKM. CDR3 in amino acids: CASSLSAGEQFF. In nucleotides, the CDR3 is TGTGCCAGCAGTTTGAGCGCGGGTGAGCAGTTCTTC.

In DNA form, the CDR3 reads TGTGCCAGCAGCTTAGGGACCCGGCAGTATAATTCACCCCTCCACTTT. It translates to CASSLGTRQYNSPLHF. V is TRBV7-2 and J is TRBJ1-6; D unclear. CDR3 length: 16 residues. V gave up 1 base and J gave up 4 bases, with 11 bases separating them. Germline values: CDR1 SGHTA, CDR2 FQGNSA.

The V call is TRBV3-1 (or the pseudogene TRBV3-2), the J call TRBJ1-3; D gene unclear. The CDR3 has 11 residues. CDR1 and CDR2 (germline): LGHDT, YNNKEL (reference sequence). V dropped 1 base and J dropped 5 bases, with 0 bases sitting between them. The CDR3 DNA follows: TGTGCCAGCAGCCAAGGAAACACCATATATTTT. As protein: CASSQGNTIYF.

The chain combines TRBV5-1 with TRBJ1-1; D uncertain. The CDR3 extends over 13 amino acids. Trimming left V 4 bases short and J 1 base short, with 8 bases between. Germline V CDR1 and CDR2: SGHRS, YFSETQ. The CDR3 DNA is TGCGCCAGCAGCGACCAAGGGAACACTGAAGCTTTCTTT. Amino acid sequence: CASSDQGNTEAFF.